Shown below are 22 T cell receptor beta chains from a single sample sequenced in a study of T-cell reconstitution after alpha-beta-depleted transplantation in children. The TCRbeta library incorporated unique molecular identifiers. In TCRdb, the PCR reads were re-called with MiXCR into one record per CDR3 protein. The data show roughly 200,000 distinct CDR3 sequences, roughly 8.1% seen once. The sequences come from PBMCs, mostly from graft donor cells, collected 360 days after TCRalphabeta/CD19-depleted stem cell transplant. The receptors originated from a male patient aged 2-10 years who had a stem cell transplant for acute myeloid leukemia, so the T cells may come from the graft donor.

V is TRBV11-2 and J is TRBJ1-1; unclear D gene. The CDR3 has 11 amino acids. Trimming cost V 2 bases and J 7 bases, with 5 bases left between them. Germline V gene sequence: CDR1 SGHAT, CDR2 FQNNGV. CDR3 bases: TGTGCCAGCAGCTTACAATTTGAAGCTTTCTTT. This sequence encodes CASSLQFEAFF.

This sequence joins TRBV9 and TRBJ2-5, with D tentatively TRBD2 (6 bases). V lost 3 bases and J 4 bases, leaving 10 bases between the germline ends. Germline V gene data show CDR1 as SGDLS and CDR2 as YYNGEE. The CDR3 has 13 amino acids. CDR3 residues: CASSAAGRETQYF. In nucleotides, the CDR3 is TGTGCCAGCAGCGCAGCCGGGAGAGAGACCCAGTACTTC.

V is TRBV9 and J is TRBJ2-7; perhaps TRBD2 as D (6 bases). V shed 3 bases and J shed 0 bases, with 10 bases lying between them. Germline CDR1 reads SGDLS; CDR2 reads YYNGEE. CDR3 size: 14 residues. In nucleotides, the CDR3 is TGTGCCAGCAGCGCAGCGGGCCTCTCCTACGAGCAGTACTTC. Amino acids: CASSAAGLSYEQYF.

There are a few counts of this clonotype. CDR3 protein: CASSPPGQALYEQYV. The CDR3 nucleotides read TGTGCCAGCAGCCCCCCGGGACAGGCCCTCTACGAGCAGTACGTC. J is TRBJ2-7 and V is TRBV7-8; 8 bases are shared with TRBD1. The CDR3 runs to 15 residues. Trimming at V came to 5 bases and at J to 3 bases, leaving 9 bases not matched to a gene. The V gene's germline CDR1 is SGHVS and CDR2 FQNEAQ.

The chain is built from TRBV19 and TRBJ2-7, with D perhaps matching TRBD2 (5 bases). The CDR3 is made up of 14 amino acids. Germline assignment: CDR1 LNHDA and CDR2 SQIVND (reference sequence). Trimming pared 5 bases from V and 0 bases from J, leaving 11 bases between. The CDR3 spells CASSFDGISYEQYF. The CDR3 coding sequence is TGTGCCAGTAGTTTTGACGGGATCTCCTACGAGCAGTACTTC.

This clonotype was detected only a few times. The V and J genes are TRBV5-1 and TRBJ2-7, with a possible D match to TRBD1 (6 bases). CDR3 size: 15 residues. The ends were cut back, 0 bases at V and 4 bases at J, with 14 bases in the middle. CDR1 is SGHRS, CDR2 YFSETQ, per germline. The CDR3 protein is CASSLGQETGYEQYV. The CDR3 DNA sequence: TGCGCCAGCAGCTTGGGGCAGGAGACAGGATACGAGCAGTACGTC.

This sequence joins TRBV29-1 and TRBJ2-3; D assignment may be TRBD1 or TRBD2 (5 bases each). V lost 6 bases to trimming and J lost 1 base, with 8 bases between them. This CDR3 spans 12 amino acids. Per germline, CDR1 SQVTM and CDR2 ANQGSEA. This CDR3 is CSVRDGTDTQYF. CDR3 coding DNA: TGCAGCGTCCGGGACGGCACAGATACGCAGTATTTT.

This clonotype was observed a few times. The rearrangement joins TRBV20-1 to TRBJ1-6; the D gene is possibly TRBD1 (5 bases). This CDR3 has 13 amino acids. Trimming shortened V by 5 bases and J by 10 bases, and 15 bases separated the two germline ends. CDR1 and CDR2 from the germline V gene are DFQATT and SNEGSKA (reference sequence). The CDR3 protein is CSAWGGNGSPLHF. The CDR3 DNA is TGCAGTGCTTGGGGGGGAAACGGATCACCCCTCCACTTT.

J is TRBJ2-4 and V is TRBV7-9, with 9 nucleotides matching TRBD2. V gave up 5 bases and J gave up 4 bases; unmatched junction bases: 6. In germline, CDR1 is SEHNR, CDR2 FQNEAQ (reference sequence). The CDR3 consists of 15 residues. In DNA, the CDR3 is TGTGCCAGCAGCCCCGTAGCGGGAGAGAAAAACATTCAGTACTTC. Translation: CASSPVAGEKNIQYF.

This clonotype was seen a handful of times. The chain employs TRBV4-1 and TRBJ1-2; the D is unclear. Germline V gives CDR1 MGHRA, CDR2 YSYEKL. The CDR3 consists of 13 residues. The ends were cut back, 6 bases at V and 8 bases at J, with 16 bases in the middle. The CDR3 spells CASSPTGVSGYTF. The CDR3 nucleotides are TGCGCCAGCAGTCCTACCGGGGTTTCCGGCTACACCTTC.

The V gene is TRBV6-1, the J gene TRBJ2-1; D is ambiguous. The V gene lost 6 bases and the J gene lost 4 bases, with 10 bases spanning the gap. CDR3 length: 13 amino acids. Germline V gene data show CDR1 as MNHNS and CDR2 as SASEGT. CDR3 coding DNA: TGTGCCAGCAGGGACGACAAGTACAATGAGCAGTTCTTC. It translates to CASRDDKYNEQFF.

This clonotype was picked up many times. The gene calls are TRBV20-1 and TRBJ2-5, with a possible D match to TRBD2 (6 bases). The CDR3 has 13 residues. V lost 2 bases, J lost 5 bases, and 12 bases lay in between. In germline, CDR1 is DFQATT, CDR2 SNEGSKA (reference sequence). The CDR3 here is CSARIAGRETQYF. In DNA form, the CDR3 reads TGCAGTGCTAGAATAGCAGGGAGGGAGACCCAGTACTTC.

The chain has TRBV5-1 and TRBJ2-7, with TRBD1 matching 8 bases. The J segment lost 2 bases and the V segment lost 0 bases, leaving 7 bases of the junction unmatched. The length of the CDR3 is 16 residues. The germline gives CDR1 SGHRS, CDR2 YFSETQ. CDR3 region: CASSLAGQVEAYEQYF. In DNA, the CDR3 is TGCGCCAGCAGCTTGGCGGGACAGGTGGAAGCCTACGAGCAGTACTTC. The whole variable domain, remainder taken from reference TRBV5-1 and TRBJ2-7, is KAGVTQTPRYLIKTRGQQVTLSCSPISGHRSVSWYQQTPGQGLQFLFEYFSETQRNKGNFPGRFSGRQFSNSRSEMNVSTLELGDSALYLCASSLAGQVEAYEQYFGPGTRLTVT.

This clonotype has just a few counts. The gene calls are TRBV4-1 and TRBJ2-4, with TRBD2 identical over 9 bases. The junction had 17 bases not matched to a gene; V was cut back by 4 bases and J by 16 bases. This CDR3 is built from 15 residues. The germline V gene has CDR1 MGHRA and CDR2 YSYEKL. CDR3 nucleotide sequence: TGCGCCAGCAGCCCTCTAGCGGGGCCCCCGGGGGACCTTTACTTC. As protein: CASSPLAGPPGDLYF.

The rearrangement joins TRBV6-1 to TRBJ1-4; 10 nucleotides line up with TRBD1. The CDR3 length is 15 residues. Germline CDR1 is MNHNS and CDR2 is SASEGT. V shed 5 bases and J 8 bases; nucleotides not matched to a gene: 8. The chain's CDR3 is CASSRRDRGLEKLFF. The CDR3 DNA follows: TGTGCCAGCAGTCGGAGAGACAGGGGGCTGGAAAAACTGTTTTTT.

This clonotype was observed at least ten times. The chain employs TRBV5-1 and TRBJ2-3; maybe TRBD2 (11 bases). With 7 bases removed from V and 4 bases from J, the gap between germline ends came to 31 bases. The CDR3 loop spans 19 amino acids. Germline loops: CDR1 SGHRS, CDR2 YFSETQ. The chain's CDR3 is CASGRDRGTSGSKADTQYF. The DNA for the CDR3 is TGCGCCAGCGGCCGGGACAGGGGTACTAGCGGGAGCAAGGCAGATACGCAGTATTTT.

This clonotype was seen many times. The genes are TRBV29-1 and TRBJ2-2; 8 bases are a match to TRBD1. The ends lost 7 bases at V and 2 bases at J; junction bases unmatched: 9. Germline lookup yields CDR1 SQVTM and CDR2 ANQGSEA. This CDR3 has 15 residues. The CDR3 DNA is TGCAGCGCCGCTAGCGCAGGGGGCAACACCGGGGAGCTGTTTTTT. As protein: CSAASAGGNTGELFF.

This chain links TRBV30 with TRBJ2-5; 7 bases agree with TRBD2. CDR3 length: 16 amino acids. Per the germline V gene, CDR1 is GTSNPN and CDR2 is SVGIG (reference sequence). V was clipped by 1 base and J by 1 base; unmatched bases: 9. The CDR3 bases are TGTGCCTGGAGTGCCCCTTGGGACTACCCCCAAGAGACCCAGTACTTC. It yields the protein CAWSAPWDYPQETQYF.

The sample holds many counts of this clonotype. The chain carries TRBV20-1 and TRBJ1-1; D possibly corresponds to TRBD1 (5 bases). From germline, CDR1 is DFQATT and CDR2 SNEGSKA (reference sequence). The V and J ends lost 0 bases and 10 bases respectively, with 18 bases between them. CDR3 length: 14 residues. CDR3 protein: CSARDRPRVRGAFF. CDR3 DNA: TGCAGTGCTAGAGATCGACCCAGGGTTCGGGGAGCTTTCTTT.

This clonotype showed up just a few times. CDR3 sequence (DNA): TGTGCCACCAGCAGAGTAACGAACACTGAAGCTTTCTTT. Encoded protein: CATSRVTNTEAFF. The genes are TRBV15 and TRBJ1-1; D remains ambiguous. From germline, CDR1 is LNHNV and CDR2 YYDKDF (reference sequence). With 1 base removed from V and 1 base from J, the gap between germline ends came to 4 bases. CDR3 length: 13 amino acids.

This clonotype was found many times. The chain links TRBV7-6 to TRBJ2-1, with 10 nucleotides matching TRBD2. Germline values: CDR1 SGHVS, CDR2 FNYEAQ. Losses at the gene ends were 2 bases for V and 0 bases for J; bases not matched to a gene: 4. The CDR3 covers 17 residues. The CDR3 reads CASSLLASGSSYNEQFF. The CDR3 bases are TGTGCCAGCAGCTTACTGGCTAGCGGGAGCTCCTACAATGAGCAGTTCTTC.

The chain combines TRBV11-2 with TRBJ2-7; TRBD1 aligns across 8 bases. CDR1 is SGHAT, CDR2 FQNNGV, per germline. The CDR3 runs to 14 residues. V gave up 5 bases and J gave up 3 bases; unmatched junction bases: 6. The CDR3 loop reads CASSAGGSYYEQYF. DNA of the CDR3: TGTGCCAGCAGCGCAGGGGGCAGTTACTACGAGCAGTACTTC.